This is a list of T cell receptor beta chains from one sample in a study of siplizumab effects on memory and regulatory T cells. Assay: immunoSEQ multiplex PCR; the TCRdb copy retains only in-frame clones and omits some. The sample records about 91,000 clones, roughly 93% being singletons. Sequencing was carried out using CD8+ T cells sorted from blood. The receptors stem from a human donor in good health. Both conserved end residues are part of each CDR3. Each record gives: V gene, clone size, J gene, CDR3 length, D gene, CDR3 protein, CDR3 DNA. The D gene is left open where the match is weak. A clone size is listed for some rows: how often the clone was seen (once, few, many), or a class if it is expanded.

>TRBV9|-|TRBJ2-3|17|TRBD1
CASSVDRDRVVTDTQYF
TGTGCCAGCAGCGTAGATCGGGACAGGGTTGTCACAGATACGCAGTATTTT
>TRBV7-9|-|TRBJ1-1|13|TRBD1
CAASNGGQGMAFF
TGTGCCGCAAGTAATGGCGGACAGGGTATGGCTTTCTTT
>TRBV4-3|-|TRBJ2-1|15|TRBD1
CASSPVQGNYNEQFF
TGCGCCAGCAGCCCAGTACAGGGGAACTACAATGAGCAGTTCTTC
>TRBV7-6|once|TRBJ1-1|14|-
CASSLQGRGAEAFF
TGTGCCAGCAGCTTACAAGGCAGGGGCGCTGAAGCTTTCTTT
>TRBV2|-|TRBJ2-7|14|-
CASSGQGLFYEQYF
TGTGCCAGCAGTGGCCAGGGGCTCTTCTACGAGCAGTACTTC
>TRBV7-9|-|TRBJ2-7|13|TRBD1
CASSNRDSYEQYF
TGTGCCAGCAGCAACCGGGACAGTTACGAGCAGTACTTC
>TRBV11-2|-|TRBJ2-1|17|-
CASSLLPPSTGPNEQFF
TGTGCCAGCAGCTTATTGCCCCCGTCGACGGGGCCGAATGAGCAGTTCTTC
>TRBV5-6|-|TRBJ2-7|15|TRBD2
CASSPGGGGTYEQYF
TGTGCCAGCAGCCCCGGGGGCGGGGGGACCTACGAGCAGTACTTC
>TRBV4-1|-|TRBJ1-1|14|-
CASSHEDRPDEAFF
TGCGCCAGCAGCCACGAAGACAGACCCGATGAAGCTTTCTTT
>TRBV7-6|once|TRBJ2-7|13|-
CASSSRDPYEQYF
TGTGCCAGCAGCTCTAGGGACCCCTACGAGCAGTACTTC
>TRBV7-9|-|TRBJ2-1|15|TRBD1
CASSATGVEGNEQFF
TGTGCCAGCAGCGCGACAGGGGTGGAGGGCAATGAGCAGTTCTTC
>TRBV4-1|-|TRBJ2-4|17|-
CASSQAPPGTPKNIQYF
TGCGCCAGCAGCCAAGCACCGCCCGGGACCCCCAAAAACATTCAGTACTTC
>TRBV7-9|-|TRBJ1-1|13|-
CASSWTENTEAFF
TGTGCCAGCAGTTGGACAGAGAACACTGAAGCTTTCTTT
>TRBV5-6|few|TRBJ1-5|12|-
CASSLGDQPQHF
TGTGCCAGCAGCTTGGGGGATCAGCCCCAGCATTTT
>TRBV27|-|TRBJ2-1|15|-
CASTPNGAVLAGQFF
TGTGCCAGCACCCCAAATGGAGCTGTACTAGCCGGGCAGTTCTTC
>TRBV21-1|-|TRBJ1-3|15|-
CASSYHTGSGNTIYF
TGTGCCAGCAGCTACCATACGGGCTCCGGAAACACCATATATTTT